Following are 2 T cell receptor beta chains from one sample sequenced in a study of T cells in Graves' hyperthyroidism and ophthalmopathy. Amplification of TCR beta CDR3 regions was performed using RNA transcripts as template. HTBI primers were the set used in a first-round RT-PCR of the TCR CDR3. TCRdb recomputed calls from the multiplex PCR reads with MiXCR, one row per CDR3 protein. The top ten clones hold 30% to 40% of a sample with around 720,000 distinct CDR3 sequences, around 40% of them seen once. Sequencing used blood. The receptor source for this set is a woman aged 40 to 50 with Graves' hyperthyroidism.

V usage is TRBV20-1 and J usage is TRBJ2-2; 9 nucleotides align to TRBD2. J was trimmed by 6 bases and V by 7 bases; bases with no gene match: 3. In germline, CDR1 is DFQATT, CDR2 SNEGSKA (reference sequence). The CDR3 extends over 12 amino acids. The DNA for the CDR3 is TGCAGTGTGGCGGGGGGGGCCGGGGAGCTGTTTTTT. This sequence encodes CSVAGGAGELFF.

The chain joins TRBV5-6 to TRBJ1-5, with D possibly matching TRBD1 (5 bases). Trimming left V 2 bases short and J 0 bases short, with 15 bases between. This CDR3 is built from 17 residues. Germline V gene data show CDR1 as SGHDT and CDR2 as YYEEEE. CDR3 in DNA: TGTGCCAGCAGCTTTTATCTTATGGGGGGTAGCAATCAGCCCCAGCATTTT. Amino acids: CASSFYLMGGSNQPQHF.